The following is a TCR beta chain sequence with its context. What it binds is unknown. Time point reported: newly diagnosed GD, antithyroid drugs for less than 3 months. PBMC-extracted RNA yielded the TCR library. Patients with Graves' disease were diagnosed by American Thyroid Association guidelines. This sample stems from a study of regulatory T cells in long-lasting Graves disease. Findings and caveats of the study: Newly diagnosed disease favored TRBV20-1 and TRBJ2-1 over persistent disease.

Investigators prepared the TCR beta libraries by applying iRepertoire HTBI primers and Arm-PCR of CDR3 regions. TCRdb itself ran the multiplex PCR reads through MiXCR, one entry per CDR3 protein. The sample includes about 540,000 distinct CDR3 sequences, roughly 13% of them seen just once. Germline lookup yields CDR1 GTSNPN and CDR2 SVGIG (reference sequence). Trimming cost V 8 bases and J 6 bases, with 19 bases left between them. The CDR3 is made up of 14 amino acids. The same data also contributed to another study, on T cells in Graves' hyperthyroidism and ophthalmopathy. That source reports: First-round RT-PCR of the TCR CDR3 relied on the HTBI primer set.

The genes are TRBV30 and TRBJ2-2; maybe TRBD2 (5 bases). The clonotype was recovered from a man aged 25-45 years with Graves disease. The sample here was peripheral blood mononuclear cells (PBMCs), taken at new diagnosis, from a patient treated with antithyroid drugs. The CDR3 nucleotides read TGTGCCCTGGTTTCGGGGTCGGTGTCCGGGGAGCTGTTTTTT. Translation: CALVSGSVSGELFF.